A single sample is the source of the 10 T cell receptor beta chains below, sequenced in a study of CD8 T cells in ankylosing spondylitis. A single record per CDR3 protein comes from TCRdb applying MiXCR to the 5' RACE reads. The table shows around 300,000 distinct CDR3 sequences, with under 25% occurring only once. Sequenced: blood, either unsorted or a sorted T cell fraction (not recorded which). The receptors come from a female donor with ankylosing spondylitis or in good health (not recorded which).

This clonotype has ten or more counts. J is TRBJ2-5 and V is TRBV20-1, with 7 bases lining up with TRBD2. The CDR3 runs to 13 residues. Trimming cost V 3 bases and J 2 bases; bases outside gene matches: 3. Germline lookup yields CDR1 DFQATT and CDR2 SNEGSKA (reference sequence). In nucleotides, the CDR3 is TGCAGTGCTAGGCTTAGCGGGCAAGAGACCCAGTACTTC. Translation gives CSARLSGQETQYF.

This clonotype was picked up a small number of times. CDR3 DNA sequence: TGCAGTGCTGGATCCGGGACTAGCGTATTCTACGAGCAGTACTTC. This codes for CSAGSGTSVFYEQYF. This chain links TRBV20-1 with TRBJ2-7; 10 bases map to TRBD2. Looked up from germline, CDR1 is DFQATT and CDR2 is SNEGSKA (reference sequence). Trimming cost V 5 bases and J 3 bases; bases outside gene matches: 10. The CDR3 consists of 15 residues.

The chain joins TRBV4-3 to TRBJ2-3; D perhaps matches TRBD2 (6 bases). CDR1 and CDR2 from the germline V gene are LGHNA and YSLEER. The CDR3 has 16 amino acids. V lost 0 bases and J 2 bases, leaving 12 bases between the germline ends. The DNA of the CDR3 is TGCGCCAGCAGCCAAGAACCGGGACTTTTCACAGATACGCAGTATTTT. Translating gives CASSQEPGLFTDTQYF.

The CDR3 here is CAISAGLGTGELFF. The CDR3 nucleotides read TGTGCCATCAGTGCCGGACTAGGGACCGGGGAGCTGTTTTTT. J is TRBJ2-2 and V is TRBV10-3; 7 bases line up with TRBD2. Per the germline V gene, CDR1 is ENHRY and CDR2 is SYGVKD. V shed 4 bases, J shed 5 bases, and the junction held 4 bases outside the gene matches. This CDR3 contains 14 residues.

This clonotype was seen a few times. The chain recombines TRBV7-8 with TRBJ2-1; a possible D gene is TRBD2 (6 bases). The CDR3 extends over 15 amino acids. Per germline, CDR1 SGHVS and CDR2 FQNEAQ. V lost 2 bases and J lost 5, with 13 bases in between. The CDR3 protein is CASSLNSWEDNEQFF. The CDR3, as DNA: TGTGCCAGCAGCTTAAACTCGTGGGAGGACAATGAGCAGTTCTTC. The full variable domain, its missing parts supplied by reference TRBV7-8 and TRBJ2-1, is GAGVSQSPRYKVAKRGQDVALRCDPISGHVSLFWYQQALGQGPEFLTYFQNEAQLDKSGLPSDRFFAERPEGSVSTLKIQRTQQEDSAVYLCASSLNSWEDNEQFFGPGTRLTVL.

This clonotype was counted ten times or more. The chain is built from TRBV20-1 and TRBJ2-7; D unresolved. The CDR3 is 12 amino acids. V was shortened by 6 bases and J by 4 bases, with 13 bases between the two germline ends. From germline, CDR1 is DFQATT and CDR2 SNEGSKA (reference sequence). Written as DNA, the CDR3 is TGCAGTGCGGCCTCGGACCCTTACGAGCAGTACTTC. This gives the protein CSAASDPYEQYF.

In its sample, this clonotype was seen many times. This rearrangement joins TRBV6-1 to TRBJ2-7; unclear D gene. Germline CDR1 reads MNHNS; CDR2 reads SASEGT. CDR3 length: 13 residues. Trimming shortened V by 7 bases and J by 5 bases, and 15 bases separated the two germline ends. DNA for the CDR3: TGTGCCAGCACGCCAGCTGGCACCAACGAGCAGTACTTC. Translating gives CASTPAGTNEQYF.

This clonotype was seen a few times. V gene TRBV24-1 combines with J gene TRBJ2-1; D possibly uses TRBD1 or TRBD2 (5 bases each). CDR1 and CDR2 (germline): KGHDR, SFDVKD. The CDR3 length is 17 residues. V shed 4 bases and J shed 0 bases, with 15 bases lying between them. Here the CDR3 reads CATSDVRGQSSYNEQFF. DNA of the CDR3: TGTGCCACCAGTGACGTGAGGGGTCAGTCCTCCTACAATGAGCAGTTCTTC.

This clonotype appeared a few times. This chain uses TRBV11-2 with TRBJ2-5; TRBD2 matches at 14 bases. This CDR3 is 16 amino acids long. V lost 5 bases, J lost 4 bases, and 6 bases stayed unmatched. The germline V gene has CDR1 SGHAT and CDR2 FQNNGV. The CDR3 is CASSPRLAGGSETQYF. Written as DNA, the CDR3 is TGTGCCAGCAGCCCGCGACTAGCGGGAGGGTCAGAGACCCAGTACTTC.

Here the CDR3 DNA reads TGTGCCAGCAGCTTGGGGACAGTCTACACTGAAGCTTTCTTT. The encoded protein is CASSLGTVYTEAFF. The V call is TRBV5-6, the J call TRBJ1-1; possibly TRBD1 for D (6 bases). V lost 0 bases, J lost 3 bases, and 9 bases lay in between. Germline CDR1 reads SGHDT; CDR2 reads YYEEEE. This CDR3 spans 14 amino acids.